These 20 T cell receptor beta chains were sequenced from one sample in a study of blood T cell repertoires in COVID-19. Produced via immunoSEQ multiplex PCR; TCRdb's table is partial and in-frame only. This sample has 65,000 to 75,000 clones; less than 90% occur once, and the top ten carry 4.4%. Sequencing was carried out using peripheral blood. The receptors originated from a man aged 45 to 65 with active COVID-19.

The chain recombines TRBV7-9 with TRBJ2-5; TRBD2 might be the D (5 bases). The CDR3 runs 16 residues. CDR1 and CDR2 (germline): SEHNR, FQNEAQ (reference sequence). Trimming took off 1 base at V and 4 bases at J, with 16 bases between the two ends. CDR3 DNA: TGTGCCAGCAGCTTAGAAGGGAGCTCGATTTTAGAGACCCAGTACTTC. This codes for CASSLEGSSILETQYF.

The chain recombines TRBV28 with TRBJ2-7, with TRBD1 matching over 8 bases. Per the germline V gene, CDR1 is MDHEN and CDR2 is SYDVKM. This CDR3 region has 14 residues. V was clipped by 7 bases and J by 3 bases; unmatched bases: 8. DNA for the CDR3: TGTGCCAGCACCAAAACCAGGGGGCTCTACGAGCAGTACTTC. Translating gives CASTKTRGLYEQYF.

The chain couples TRBV6-5 to TRBJ1-2; D may be TRBD1 (5 bases). Trimming pared 6 bases from V and 6 bases from J, leaving 20 bases between. CDR1 is MNHEY, CDR2 SVGAGI, per germline. CDR3 length: 15 residues. In nucleotides, the CDR3 is TGTGCCAGCAGCGCCGGGCAGGGCGGACACCATGGCTACACCTTC. Residues: CASSAGQGGHHGYTF.

This chain uses TRBV7-2 with TRBJ2-3; 11 bases agree with TRBD2. The V segment lost 0 bases and the J segment 3 bases; nucleotides outside the gene matches: 8. Germline CDR1 reads SGHTA; CDR2 reads FQGNSA. The CDR3 contains 18 residues. CDR3 loop: CASSLAVAGGPRTDTQYF. The CDR3 DNA reads as TGTGCCAGCAGCTTAGCGGTAGCGGGGGGGCCTCGGACAGATACGCAGTATTTT.

The chain has TRBV19 and TRBJ2-7; 10 positions agree with TRBD1. Germline CDR1 reads LNHDA; CDR2 reads SQIVND (reference sequence). Unmatched junction bases numbered 12, after V lost 1 base and J lost 3 bases. The CDR3 has 18 residues. The CDR3 bases are TGTGCCAGTAGTATAGGACGGACAGGGGGTTCTCCACTCTACGAGCAGTACTTC. Its protein is CASSIGRTGGSPLYEQYF.

The rearrangement links TRBV6-2 or TRBV6-3 to TRBJ1-1; 7 positions match TRBD1. V was clipped by 6 bases and J by 6 bases; unmatched bases: 16. Looked up from germline, CDR1 is MNHEY and CDR2 is SVGEGT. The CDR3 runs 16 residues. This chain's CDR3 is CASSPTIQGFGSEAFF. The CDR3 DNA follows: TGTGCCAGCAGCCCTACGATACAGGGGTTTGGTTCTGAAGCTTTCTTT.

The V and J genes are TRBV5-5 and TRBJ1-1; possibly TRBD1 for D (6 bases). Trimming pared 2 bases from V and 4 bases from J, leaving 12 bases between. The CDR3 spans 14 residues. Germline CDR1 reads SGHKS; CDR2 reads YYEKEE (reference sequence). The CDR3 loop reads CASSFFDRPTEAFF. CDR3 nucleotide sequence: TGTGCCAGCAGCTTTTTTGACAGGCCCACTGAAGCTTTCTTT.

The gene calls are TRBV19 and TRBJ1-5; possibly TRBD1 for D (6 bases). Trimming pared 5 bases from V and 4 bases from J, leaving 9 bases between. This CDR3 is built from 13 residues. Germline CDR1 is LNHDA and CDR2 is SQIVND (reference sequence). The CDR3: CASSEGGNQPQHF. The CDR3, as DNA: TGTGCCAGTAGTGAGGGGGGGAATCAGCCCCAGCATTTT. Full variable domain (missing parts from reference TRBV19 and TRBJ1-5): DGGITQSPKYLFRKEGQNVTLSCEQNLNHDAMYWYRQDPGQGLRLIYYSQIVNDFQKGDIAEGYSVSREKKESFPLTVTSAQKNPTAFYLCASSEGGNQPQHFGDGTRLSIL.

V usage is TRBV19 and J usage is TRBJ2-3; 8 nucleotides match TRBD2. The germline V gene encodes CDR1 LNHDA and CDR2 SQIVND (reference sequence). This CDR3 has 15 residues. V was pared by 9 bases and J by 2 bases, with 10 bases of the junction left unmatched. The CDR3 nucleotides read TGTGCCAGCACACAGCGGGAGAGAAACACAGATACGCAGTATTTT. Its translation: CASTQRERNTDTQYF.

The chain is built from TRBV5-1 and TRBJ2-3; a possible D gene is TRBD2 (6 bases). Deletions cut 3 bases from V and 2 bases from J, with 16 bases between. Germline-derived CDR1 and CDR2 are SGHRS and YFSETQ. The CDR3 has 16 residues. CDR3 DNA sequence: TGCGCCAGCAGCTCCCTGACTAGTCCCACCACAGATACGCAGTATTTT. It is translated as CASSSLTSPTTDTQYF.

By share, this clone ranks as medium-sized. The chain employs TRBV30 and TRBJ1-2, with D possibly being TRBD1 (6 bases). Germline CDR1 and CDR2: GTSNPN and SVGIG (reference sequence). The CDR3 loop spans 15 amino acids. The ends were cut back, 0 bases at V and 8 bases at J, with 19 bases in the middle. Here the CDR3 reads CAWSVLRTAVRGYTF. Written as DNA, the CDR3 is TGTGCCTGGAGTGTACTCCGGACAGCCGTCCGGGGCTACACCTTC.

The chain links TRBV10-3 to TRBJ2-5; 8 bases are shared with TRBD2. The CDR3 covers 13 residues. Germline assignment: CDR1 ENHRY and CDR2 SYGVKD. V was clipped by 6 bases and J by 5 bases; unmatched bases: 5. The DNA for the CDR3 is TGTGCCATCAGCCCCGCTAGCGGGGAGACCCAGTACTTC. It yields the protein CAISPASGETQYF.

The DNA of the CDR3 is TGTGCCAGCAGCTCCCTTCTAGCGGGGTTAGCCAAAAACATTCAGTACTTC. Its translation is CASSSLLAGLAKNIQYF. The rearrangement links TRBV11-2 to TRBJ2-4; 9 positions match TRBD2. This CDR3 region has 17 residues. J lost 0 bases, V lost 4 bases, and 7 bases had no gene match. Germline-derived CDR1 and CDR2 are SGHAT and FQNNGV.

The rearrangement uses TRBV10-3 and TRBJ1-2; 9 bases fit TRBD1. Unmatched junction bases numbered 13, after V lost 3 bases and J lost 5 bases. Germline V gene data show CDR1 as ENHRY and CDR2 as SYGVKD. The CDR3 covers 17 residues. The CDR3 bases are TGTGCCATCAGTGATCGGACAACAGGGGGCGCCGGATATGGCTACACCTTC. Its translation is CAISDRTTGGAGYGYTF.

This rearrangement joins TRBV27 to TRBJ2-1; a weak D match, TRBD2 (7 bases). Germline loops: CDR1 MNHEY, CDR2 SMNVEV (reference sequence). Trimming removed 8 bases from V and 7 bases from J, with 18 bases in between. This CDR3 is built from 14 residues. In DNA, the CDR3 is TGTGCCAGCGGAGGGGGGGGAGCTCGAAATGAGCAGTTCTTC. This codes for CASGGGGARNEQFF.

The CDR3, as DNA: TGTGCCAGCAGCCTTAGGCCGAGGAGACTGGGCAATCAGCCCCAGCATTTT. Translation gives CASSLRPRRLGNQPQHF. The chain uses TRBV5-5 and TRBJ1-5; the D is unclear. This CDR3 comprises 17 residues. V was shortened by 4 bases and J by 2 bases, with 19 bases between the two germline ends. Germline values: CDR1 SGHKS, CDR2 YYEKEE (reference sequence).

The rearrangement links TRBV18 to TRBJ2-1, with 7 bases lining up with TRBD2. Germline-derived CDR1 and CDR2 are KGHSH and LQKENI. Trimming took 5 bases from V and 9 from J; bases not matched to a gene: 10. CDR3 size: 14 residues. CDR3 DNA sequence: TGTGCCAGCTCAGGGAAAGGGACTATTACTGAGCAGTTCTTC. Translated, it gives CASSGKGTITEQFF.

The chain combines TRBV9 with TRBJ2-1, with TRBD2 identical over 8 bases. The V gene's germline CDR1 is SGDLS and CDR2 YYNGEE. CDR3 length equals 13 residues. Losses at the gene ends were 3 bases for V and 6 bases for J; bases not matched to a gene: 2. The CDR3 loop is CASSDGTSNEQFF. The CDR3 DNA follows: TGTGCCAGCAGCGACGGGACTAGCAATGAGCAGTTCTTC.

This chain uses TRBV7-9 with TRBJ2-2; no clear D gene. V lost 3 bases and J 6 bases, leaving 8 bases between the germline ends. The CDR3 runs to 13 residues. Germline V gene sequence: CDR1 SEHNR, CDR2 FQNEAQ (reference sequence). CDR3 region: CASSLRLAGELFF. The CDR3 DNA is TGTGCCAGCAGCTTGAGATTGGCCGGGGAGCTGTTTTTT.

The rearrangement uses TRBV4-1 and TRBJ1-2; possible D gene TRBD1, 6 bases. With 3 bases removed from V and 1 base from J, the gap between germline ends came to 21 bases. Germline CDR1 MGHRA, CDR2 YSYEKL. The CDR3 contains 18 residues. Here the CDR3 reads CASSQGGAGMGHNYGYTF. The CDR3 region has the DNA TGCGCCAGCAGCCAGGGGGGGGCGGGGATGGGCCATAACTATGGCTACACCTTC.